This T cell receptor beta chain derives from a study of blood T cell repertoires in COVID-19. As for the study in general: Researchers got acute and convalescent COVID-19 samples from the United States, Italy and Spain. PBMCs, B-cell-depleted T cells, or T cells provided the cDNA or gDNA that made up the material.

The V segment lost 10 bases and the J segment 5 bases; nucleotides outside the gene matches: 12. The CDR3 length is 15 residues. Germline V CDR1 and CDR2: LNHDA, SQIVND (reference sequence). Original processing methods: Counts of nucleated cells, estimated from reference gene primer amplification, were obtained. Produced via immunoSEQ multiplex PCR; TCRdb's table is partial and in-frame only. The DNA gave D and trimming, while V, J and clone size come from that table. The table lists 250,000 to 300,000 clones, more than 75% of them singletons. The V and J genes are TRBV19 and TRBJ2-2; 8 bases agree with TRBD2. The clonotype originates from a woman aged 55 to 70 with COVID-19, enrolled during active disease. Sequenced: peripheral blood. The CDR3 here is CATSGRGIGTGELFF. The CDR3 nucleotides are TGTGCCACCTCCGGGAGGGGGATAGGAACCGGGGAGCTGTTTTTT.